The sample holds a few counts of the clone carrying this T cell receptor (beta chain). CD8+CD57+ cell expansion had been shown by flow cytometry in patients chosen for sequencing. The data belong to a study of CD8+CD57+ T cells in acquired aplastic anemia. CDR3 length equals 16 residues. With 5 bases removed from V and 0 bases from J, the gap between germline ends came to 16 bases. Genomic DNA acted as the template from which TCR beta VDJ combination and CDR3 sequence profiling were carried out. TCRdb fed the reads into MiXCR, producing one record per CDR3 protein. The table lists about 470,000 distinct CDR3 sequences, roughly 34% of them singletons, with 0.75% to 0.95% in the top ten.

Sequencing was carried out using sorted CD4+, CD8+, or CD8+CD57+ T cells (not recorded which) from PBMCs. This TCR came from a human donor with aplastic anemia. The chain is built from TRBV12-3 or TRBV12-4 and TRBJ1-1; no reliable D call. The CDR3 sequence is CASSPPRKIMNTEAFF. The CDR3 region has the DNA TGTGCCAGCAGTCCCCCGAGAAAGATCATGAACACTGAAGCTTTCTTT.